This T cell receptor beta chain was profiled in a study of identifying expanded T cells in peripheral blood. General study findings and limits: Over two and four weeks, about 16.4 and 19 clones changed, versus approximately 1.2 between replicates. Two-week clone count variance significantly increased as total template count grew.

Using immunoSEQ multiplex PCR, the repertoire was profiled, and TCRdb retains in-frame clones only, with some absent. The table shows about 100,000 clones, with over 80% occurring only once. This CDR3 contains 14 residues. V lost 2 bases and J lost 7, with 14 bases in between. CDR1 and CDR2 (germline): KGHSH, LQKENI. No infections or other immune events were documented during collection. A note on this clone: Its target is not known.

The sequence was obtained from a person aged 18 to 70 in good health. The specimen was blood. The chain has TRBV18 and TRBJ1-1; D uncertain. The DNA of the CDR3 is TGTGCCAGCTCACCAGGGTATCAGAATTTTGAAGCTTTCTTT. Protein sequence: CASSPGYQNFEAFF.